The 20 T cell receptor beta chains given below trace back to one sample, sequenced in a study of early T cells in non-severe SARS-CoV-2 infection. MiXCR, applied by TCRdb to the 5' RACE reads, yields one record per CDR3 protein. The sample lists more than 55,000 distinct CDR3 sequences, roughly 4.5% occurring once. Sequencing was performed on whole blood, taken at baseline. These receptors were obtained from an adult who was a healthcare worker with PCR-confirmed SARS-CoV-2 infection or an uninfected control (not recorded which). The donor label of this sample is uncertain.

In its sample, this clonotype was seen a few times. J is TRBJ1-1 and V is TRBV7-9; 8 positions agree with TRBD1. J lost 5 bases, V lost 0 bases, and 5 bases had no gene match. Germline V gives CDR1 SEHNR, CDR2 FQNEAQ (reference sequence). The length of the CDR3 is 15 residues. CDR3: CASSLAQGARTEAFF. CDR3 in DNA: TGTGCCAGCAGCTTAGCTCAGGGGGCGCGGACTGAAGCTTTCTTT.

On this clonotype: One base away lies a much larger clone, so this may be a sequencing read error. The rearrangement links TRBV12-3 or TRBV12-4 to TRBJ1-5, with 7 positions matching TRBD1. Trimming removed 5 bases from V and 4 bases from J; junction bases left unmatched: 8. There are 15 residues in the CDR3. CDR3 in DNA: TGTGCCAGCAGTACGGGACAGAGAACAAATCAGCCCCAGCATTTT. Translated, it gives CASSTGQRTNQPQHF.

The sample holds a few counts of this clonotype. The chain links TRBV5-1 to TRBJ2-1, with D perhaps assigned TRBD1 or TRBD2 (5 bases each). This CDR3 region has 15 residues. V was cut by 3 bases and J by 1 base, with 11 bases left in between. Germline lookup yields CDR1 SGHRS and CDR2 YFSETQ. This chain's CDR3 is CASSSGGISYNEQFF. CDR3 DNA: TGCGCCAGCAGCTCTGGGGGAATTTCCTACAATGAGCAGTTCTTC.

This clonotype was detected many times. The chain links TRBV13 to TRBJ1-2; D might be TRBD1 (5 bases). Germline V lookup: CDR1 PRHDT, CDR2 FYEKMQ (reference sequence). V lost 6 bases to trimming and J lost 4 bases, with 18 bases between them. The CDR3 is made up of 15 amino acids. The CDR3 region is CASSSKNRDGYGYTF. The CDR3 region has the DNA TGTGCCAGCAGTTCTAAAAACCGGGACGGCTATGGCTACACCTTC.

This clonotype showed up just a few times. V gene TRBV7-8 combines with J gene TRBJ1-1; no clear D gene. The V end lost 5 bases, the J end lost 4 bases, and 8 bases lay between the germline ends. Germline V gene lookup returns CDR1 SGHVS and CDR2 FQNEAQ. The CDR3 spans 12 residues. CDR3 in amino acids: CASSAAGTEAFF. The CDR3 DNA follows: TGTGCCAGCAGCGCCGCCGGCACTGAAGCTTTCTTT.

This clonotype was seen repeatedly, ten times or more. J is TRBJ2-7 and V is TRBV9; 10 bases line up with TRBD1. Unmatched junction bases numbered 5, after V lost 1 base and J lost 7 bases. This CDR3 is 14 amino acids long. Germline loops: CDR1 SGDLS, CDR2 YYNGEE. In DNA form, the CDR3 reads TGTGCCAGCAGCGTACTCGGACAGGGGGAAGAGCAGTACTTC. This encodes CASSVLGQGEEQYF.

The table lists this clonotype with a few counts. This chain uses TRBV19 with TRBJ1-2; D gene ambiguous. In germline, CDR1 is LNHDA, CDR2 SQIVND (reference sequence). The length of the CDR3 is 13 residues. The V end lost 5 bases, the J end lost 3 bases, and 10 bases lay between the germline ends. CDR3 protein: CASSDPGDYGYTF. CDR3 DNA: TGTGCCAGTAGTGATCCAGGCGACTATGGCTACACCTTC.

This clonotype appeared a few times. The chain links TRBV7-2 to TRBJ2-5, with D perhaps TRBD1 or TRBD2 (5 bases each). The V gene's germline CDR1 is SGHTA and CDR2 FQGNSA. The CDR3 extends over 15 amino acids. The V end was cut by 3 bases, the J end by 5 bases, with 16 bases between. CDR3 protein: CASSFLEGTWETQYF. As DNA, the CDR3 is TGTGCCAGCAGCTTTTTAGAGGGGACCTGGGAGACCCAGTACTTC.

V is TRBV7-9 and J is TRBJ2-6, with no clear D. V lost 3 bases and J 1 base, leaving 7 bases between the germline ends. Germline V gives CDR1 SEHNR, CDR2 FQNEAQ (reference sequence). There are 15 residues in the CDR3. The CDR3 loop reads CASSFGESGANVLTF. For the CDR3, the DNA is TGTGCCAGCAGCTTCGGTGAATCTGGGGCCAACGTCCTGACTTTC.

There are many counts of this clonotype. CDR3 region: CATSEPGRDVYGYTF. The CDR3 region has the DNA TGTGCCACCAGTGAGCCGGGACGGGACGTCTATGGCTACACCTTC. The gene calls are TRBV24-1 and TRBJ1-2; D might be TRBD1 (5 bases). Germline V gene sequence: CDR1 KGHDR, CDR2 SFDVKD. The CDR3 is 15 residues long. V was cut by 4 bases and J by 4 bases, with 15 bases left in between.

This clonotype was detected many times. The CDR3 nucleotides read TGTGCCAGCAGCGATACTGTAGGACAGGCGCATCCCTACGAGCAGTACTTC. Amino acid sequence: CASSDTVGQAHPYEQYF. This sequence joins TRBV6-6 and TRBJ2-7; TRBD1 matches 7 bases. V shed 6 bases, J shed 2 bases, and the junction held 16 bases outside the gene matches. The length of the CDR3 is 17 residues. CDR1 MNHNY and CDR2 SVGAGI come from the germline V gene (reference sequence).

The chain links TRBV29-1 to TRBJ2-7; no firm D call. The ends were cut back, 0 bases at V and 6 bases at J, with 15 bases in the middle. The CDR3 contains 14 residues. Germline CDR1 SQVTM, CDR2 ANQGSEA. The DNA for the CDR3 is TGCAGCGTTGAAGATACTGGCGGATCGACCGAGCAGTACTTC. It yields the protein CSVEDTGGSTEQYF.

This chain links TRBV5-1 with TRBJ2-3; D might be TRBD2 (7 bases). Trimming pared 0 bases from V and 2 bases from J, leaving 13 bases between. The CDR3 consists of 16 residues. Germline V CDR1 and CDR2: SGHRS, YFSETQ. CDR3 loop: CASSLAGGAPTDTQYF. Here the CDR3 DNA reads TGCGCCAGCAGCTTGGCGGGGGGCGCCCCCACAGATACGCAGTATTTT.

The chain uses TRBV6-1 and TRBJ1-1; the D is unclear. The CDR3 length is 13 residues. The V gene lost 5 bases and the J gene lost 1 base, with 8 bases spanning the gap. Germline V CDR1 and CDR2: MNHNS, SASEGT. CDR3 protein: CASSFNWNTEAFF. The CDR3 DNA reads as TGTGCCAGCAGTTTCAACTGGAACACTGAAGCTTTCTTT.

This clonotype was seen repeatedly, ten times or more. This rearrangement joins TRBV7-2 to TRBJ1-2; D ambiguous. Germline-derived CDR1 and CDR2 are SGHTA and FQGNSA. V was pared by 4 bases and J by 4 bases, with 22 bases between. The CDR3 has 17 residues. The CDR3 DNA sequence: TGTGCCAGCAGCTCCCAAGGATCCTTCCCCCTTGCCTATGGCTACACCTTC. Translation gives CASSSQGSFPLAYGYTF.

This clonotype was detected ten times or more. The chain joins TRBV28 to TRBJ2-6; weak D call: TRBD1 (6 bases). Germline V gene sequence: CDR1 MDHEN, CDR2 SYDVKM. The CDR3 has 15 amino acids. Trimming stripped 1 base from V and 2 bases from J, with 6 bases between. The CDR3 nucleotides read TGTGCCAGCAGTTTATCAGGGGCTGGGGCCAACGTCCTGACTTTC. Protein: CASSLSGAGANVLTF.

CDR3 in amino acids: CASSYGTGPSTDTQYF. For the CDR3, the DNA is TGTGCCAGCAGCTACGGGACAGGCCCTAGCACAGATACGCAGTATTTT. The J gene is TRBJ2-3, the V gene TRBV5-4, with 8 bases lining up with TRBD1. The CDR3 covers 16 residues. Trimming took 3 bases from V and 0 from J; bases not matched to a gene: 6. The germline gives CDR1 SGHNT, CDR2 YYREEE (reference sequence).

The DNA for the CDR3 is TGTGCCAGCTCACCGGCGGGGGGGGCCTCAGATACGCAGTATTTT. Its translation: CASSPAGGASDTQYF. V and J are TRBV18 and TRBJ2-3; 9 bases match TRBD2. Germline values: CDR1 KGHSH, CDR2 LQKENI. This CDR3 is built from 15 residues. V lost 3 bases and J lost 4; bases outside the gene matches: 5. The complete variable domain, with remaining parts taken from reference TRBV18 and TRBJ2-3, reads NAGVMQNPRHLVRRRGQEARLRCSPMKGHSHVYWYRQLPEEGLKFMVYLQKENIIDESGMPKERFSAEFPKEGPSILRIQQVVRGDSAAYFCASSPAGGASDTQYFGPGTRLTVL.

The rearrangement uses TRBV27 and TRBJ1-1; D is unresolved. This CDR3 is 13 amino acids long. Germline assignment: CDR1 MNHEY and CDR2 SMNVEV (reference sequence). V was trimmed by 4 bases and J by 2 bases, leaving 8 bases between them. CDR3 in amino acids: CASSSLINTEAFF. Here the CDR3 DNA reads TGTGCCAGCAGTTCGCTCATAAACACTGAAGCTTTCTTT.

In its sample, this clonotype was seen a few times. This chain uses TRBV4-1 with TRBJ2-3; 15 bases agree with TRBD2. Trimming removed 4 bases from V and 3 bases from J; junction bases left unmatched: 8. The CDR3 totals 18 residues. Germline V lookup: CDR1 MGHRA, CDR2 YSYEKL. The DNA of the CDR3 is TGCGCCAGCAGCCCTTGGACTAGCGGGGGGGCAGGTACAGATACGCAGTATTTT. It is translated as CASSPWTSGGAGTDTQYF.